This TCR beta chain was identified during a study of Ad26.COV2.S vaccination and SARS-CoV-2 variants. Study information: Intramuscularly, Ad26.COV2.S was given either once or twice, 56 days apart.

As to this clone: Its antigen is unknown.

TCRdb's copy holds only in-frame clones and misses some; the assay was immunoSEQ multiplex PCR. Here the sample spans 300,000 to 400,000 clones, 75% to 90% being singletons. Broader study findings: Reports say spike-specific CD8+ and CD4+ T cell responses covered substantial breadth after vaccination. Among vaccine recipients, spike-specific TCR breadth exceeded that of placebo recipients.

Treatment denoted: around 19 received Ad26.COV2.S at low or high dose, single or two shots; a few received placebo; per-sample allocation not given. Sampling was done on day 63 after the first vaccine or placebo injection. This TCR came from a person between 18 and 59 years old who received the Ad26.COV2.S COVID-19 vaccine or a placebo. The sample was peripheral blood, taken in a trial of Ad26.COV2.S vaccine versus placebo.

CDR3: CASSLGGIEAFF. The CDR3 DNA is TGTGCCAGCAGTCTTGGGGGGATTGAAGCTTTCTTT. The chain carries TRBV5-8 and TRBJ1-1, with TRBD1 as a possible D gene (5 bases). Deletions cut 5 bases from V and 7 bases from J, with 12 bases between. The CDR3 is made up of 12 amino acids. Germline CDR1 is SGHTS and CDR2 is YDEGEE.